The TCR beta chain under discussion was sequenced for a study of T-cell reconstitution after alpha-beta-depleted transplantation in children. Germline V gene lookup returns CDR1 SGHRS and CDR2 YFSETQ. CDR3 length: 15 residues. Trimming stripped 4 bases from V and 3 bases from J, with 17 bases between. For TCRbeta, the library was prepared with unique molecular identifiers. TCRdb passed the PCR reads through MiXCR, listing each CDR3 protein once. The sample holds 350,000 to 500,000 distinct CDR3 sequences; about 40% are singletons and the top ten take around a quarter. The receptor's source is a girl aged 2-10 years with aplastic anemia, due to receive a stem cell transplant. The chain combines TRBV5-1 with TRBJ2-7, with D perhaps TRBD1 (6 bases). The specimen was PBMCs, collected before TCRalphabeta/CD19-depleted stem cell transplant. The CDR3 nucleotides are TGCGCCAGCAGCACCACCAGGGGCGGATACTACGAGCAGTACTTC. Its translation: CASSTTRGGYYEQYF.